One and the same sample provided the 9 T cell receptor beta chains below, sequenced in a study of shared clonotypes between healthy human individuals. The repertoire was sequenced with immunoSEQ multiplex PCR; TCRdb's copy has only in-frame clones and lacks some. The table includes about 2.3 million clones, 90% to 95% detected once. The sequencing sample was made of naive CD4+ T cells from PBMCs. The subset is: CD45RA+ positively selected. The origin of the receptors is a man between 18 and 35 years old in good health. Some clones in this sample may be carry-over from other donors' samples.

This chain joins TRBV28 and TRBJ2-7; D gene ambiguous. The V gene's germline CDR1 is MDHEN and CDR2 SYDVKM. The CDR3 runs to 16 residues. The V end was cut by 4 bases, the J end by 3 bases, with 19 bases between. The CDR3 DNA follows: TGTGCCAGCAGTTCCCCTGTCGGCAGGTACAACTACGAGCAGTACTTC. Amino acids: CASSSPVGRYNYEQYF.

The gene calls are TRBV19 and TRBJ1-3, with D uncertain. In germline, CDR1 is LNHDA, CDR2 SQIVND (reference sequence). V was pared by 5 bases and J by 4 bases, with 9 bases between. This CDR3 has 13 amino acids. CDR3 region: CASSARPGNTIYF. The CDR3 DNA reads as TGTGCCAGTAGTGCTCGGCCCGGAAACACCATATATTTT. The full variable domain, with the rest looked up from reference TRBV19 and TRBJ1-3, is DGGITQSPKYLFRKEGQNVTLSCEQNLNHDAMYWYRQDPGQGLRLIYYSQIVNDFQKGDIAEGYSVSREKKESFPLTVTSAQKNPTAFYLCASSARPGNTIYFGEGSWLTVV.

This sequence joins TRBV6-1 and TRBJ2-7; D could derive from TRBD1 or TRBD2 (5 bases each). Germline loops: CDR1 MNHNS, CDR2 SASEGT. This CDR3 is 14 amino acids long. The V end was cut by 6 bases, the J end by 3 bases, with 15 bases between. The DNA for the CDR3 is TGTGCCAGCAGATCGGACCGGGACGGCTACGAGCAGTACTTC. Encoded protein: CASRSDRDGYEQYF.

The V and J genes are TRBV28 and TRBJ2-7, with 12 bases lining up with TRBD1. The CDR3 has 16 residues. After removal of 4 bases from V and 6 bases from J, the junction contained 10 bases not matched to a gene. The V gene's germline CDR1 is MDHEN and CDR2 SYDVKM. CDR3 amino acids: CASSSSPGQGAGEQYF. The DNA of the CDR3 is TGTGCCAGCAGTTCCTCCCCGGGACAGGGGGCGGGCGAGCAGTACTTC.

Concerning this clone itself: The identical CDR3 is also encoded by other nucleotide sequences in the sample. The CDR3 DNA follows: TGTGCCAGCAGTTTACTCGGCTCTGGAAACACCATATATTTT. Its translation: CASSLLGSGNTIYF. The V call is TRBV28, the J call TRBJ1-3; D not certain. Germline CDR1 and CDR2: MDHEN and SYDVKM. The CDR3 has 14 residues. V was pared by 2 bases and J by 0 bases, with 5 bases between.

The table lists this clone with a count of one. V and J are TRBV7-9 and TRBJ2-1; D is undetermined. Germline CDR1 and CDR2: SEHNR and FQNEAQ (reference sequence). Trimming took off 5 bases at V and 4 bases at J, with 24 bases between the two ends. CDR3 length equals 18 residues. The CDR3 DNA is TGTGCCAGCAGCCATACCCCCCGTCTCCTAGGGCCTTACAATGAGCAGTTCTTC. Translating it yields CASSHTPRLLGPYNEQFF.

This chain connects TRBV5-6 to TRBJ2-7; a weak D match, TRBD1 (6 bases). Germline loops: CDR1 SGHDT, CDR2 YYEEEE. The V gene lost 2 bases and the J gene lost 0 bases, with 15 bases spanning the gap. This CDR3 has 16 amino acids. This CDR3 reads CASSLIEGRGSYEQYF. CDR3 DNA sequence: TGTGCCAGCAGCTTAATAGAGGGCAGGGGCTCCTACGAGCAGTACTTC. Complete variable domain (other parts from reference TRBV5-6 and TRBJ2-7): DAGVTQSPTHLIKTRGQQVTLRCSPKSGHDTVSWYQQALGQGPQFIFQYYEEEERQRGNFPDRFSGHQFPNYSSELNVNALLLGDSALYLCASSLIEGRGSYEQYFGPGTRLTVT.

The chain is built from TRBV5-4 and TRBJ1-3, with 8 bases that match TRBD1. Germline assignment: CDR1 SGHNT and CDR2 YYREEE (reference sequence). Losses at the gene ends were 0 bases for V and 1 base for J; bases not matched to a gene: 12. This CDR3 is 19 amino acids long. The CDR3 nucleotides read TGTGCCAGCAGCTTGGGCCAAGGACAGGGCCCTTTGTCTGGAAACACCATATATTTT. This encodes CASSLGQGQGPLSGNTIYF.

CDR3 protein: CASSDGGHETQYF. DNA of the CDR3: TGTGCCAGCAGTGATGGGGGGCATGAGACCCAGTACTTC. The V gene is TRBV2, the J gene TRBJ2-5; D might be TRBD1 or TRBD2, each matching 6 bases. Trimming left V 3 bases short and J 5 bases short, with 10 bases between. CDR3 length: 13 amino acids. CDR1 is SNHLY, CDR2 FYNNEI, per germline.